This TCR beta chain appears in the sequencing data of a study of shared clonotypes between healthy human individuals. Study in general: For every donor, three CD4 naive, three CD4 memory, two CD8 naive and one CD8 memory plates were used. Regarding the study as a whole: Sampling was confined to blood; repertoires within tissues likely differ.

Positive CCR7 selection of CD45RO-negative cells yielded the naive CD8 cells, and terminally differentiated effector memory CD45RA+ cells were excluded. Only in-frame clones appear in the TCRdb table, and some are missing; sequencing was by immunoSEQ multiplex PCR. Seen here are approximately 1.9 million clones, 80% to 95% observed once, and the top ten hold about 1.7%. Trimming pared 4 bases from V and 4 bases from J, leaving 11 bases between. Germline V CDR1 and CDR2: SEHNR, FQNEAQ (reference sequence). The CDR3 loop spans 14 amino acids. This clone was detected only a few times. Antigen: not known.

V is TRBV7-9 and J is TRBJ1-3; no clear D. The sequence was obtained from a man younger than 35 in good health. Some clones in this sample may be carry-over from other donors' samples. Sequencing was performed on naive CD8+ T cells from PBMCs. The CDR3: CASSYTRRGNTIYF. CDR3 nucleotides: TGTGCCAGCAGCTACACCCGACGGGGAAACACCATATATTTT.